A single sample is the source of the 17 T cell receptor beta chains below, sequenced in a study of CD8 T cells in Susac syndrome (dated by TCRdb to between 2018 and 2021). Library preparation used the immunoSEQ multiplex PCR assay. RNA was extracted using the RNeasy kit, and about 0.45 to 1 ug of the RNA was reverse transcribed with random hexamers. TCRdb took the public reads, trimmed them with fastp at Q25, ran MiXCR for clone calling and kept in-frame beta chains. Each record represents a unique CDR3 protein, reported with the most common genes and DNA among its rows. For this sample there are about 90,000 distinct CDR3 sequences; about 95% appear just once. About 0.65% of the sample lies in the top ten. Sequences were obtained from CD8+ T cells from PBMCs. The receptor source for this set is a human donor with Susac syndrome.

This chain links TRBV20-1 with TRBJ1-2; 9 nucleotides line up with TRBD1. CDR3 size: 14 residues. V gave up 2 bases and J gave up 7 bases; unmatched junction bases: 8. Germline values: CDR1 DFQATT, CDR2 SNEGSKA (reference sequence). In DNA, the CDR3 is TGCAGTGCTAGACCCGGGACAGGGTATCGTGGCTACACCTTC. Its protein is CSARPGTGYRGYTF.

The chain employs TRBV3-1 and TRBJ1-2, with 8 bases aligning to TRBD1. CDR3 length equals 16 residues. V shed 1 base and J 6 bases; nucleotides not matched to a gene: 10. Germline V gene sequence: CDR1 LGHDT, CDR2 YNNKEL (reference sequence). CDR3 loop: CASSQAVQGALNGYTF. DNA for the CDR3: TGTGCCAGCAGCCAAGCCGTGCAGGGGGCGTTAAATGGCTACACCTTC.

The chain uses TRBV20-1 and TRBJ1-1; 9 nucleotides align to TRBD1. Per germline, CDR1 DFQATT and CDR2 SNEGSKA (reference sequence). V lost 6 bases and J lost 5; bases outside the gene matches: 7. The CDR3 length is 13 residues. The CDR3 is CSARTGAGTEAFF. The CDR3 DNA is TGCAGTGCCCGGACAGGGGCAGGGACTGAAGCTTTCTTT.

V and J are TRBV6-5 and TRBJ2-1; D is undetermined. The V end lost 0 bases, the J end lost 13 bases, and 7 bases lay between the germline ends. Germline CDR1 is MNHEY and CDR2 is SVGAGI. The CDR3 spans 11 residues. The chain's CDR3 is CASSYSSSQFF. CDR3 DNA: TGTGCCAGCAGTTACTCGTCATCTCAGTTCTTC.

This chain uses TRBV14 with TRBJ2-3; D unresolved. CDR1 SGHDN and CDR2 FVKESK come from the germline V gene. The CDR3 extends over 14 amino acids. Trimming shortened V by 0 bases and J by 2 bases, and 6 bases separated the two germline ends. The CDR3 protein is CASSQESPTDTQYF. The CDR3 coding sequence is TGTGCCAGCAGCCAAGAGTCACCCACAGATACGCAGTATTTT.

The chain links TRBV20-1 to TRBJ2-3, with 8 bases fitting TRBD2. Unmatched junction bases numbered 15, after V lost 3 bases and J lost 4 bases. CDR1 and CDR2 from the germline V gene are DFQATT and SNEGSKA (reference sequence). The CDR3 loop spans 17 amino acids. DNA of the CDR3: TGCAGTGCTAGCCGACATGCAGCGGGGGTTGAGGCAGATACGCAGTATTTT. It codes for CSASRHAAGVEADTQYF.

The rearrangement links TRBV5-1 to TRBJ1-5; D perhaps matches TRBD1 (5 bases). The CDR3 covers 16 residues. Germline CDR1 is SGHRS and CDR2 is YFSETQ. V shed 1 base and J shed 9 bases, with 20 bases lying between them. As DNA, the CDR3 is TGCGCCAGCAGCTTGATGGGGCAGGGAGGTGGAGGGCCCCAGCATTTT. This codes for CASSLMGQGGGGPQHF.

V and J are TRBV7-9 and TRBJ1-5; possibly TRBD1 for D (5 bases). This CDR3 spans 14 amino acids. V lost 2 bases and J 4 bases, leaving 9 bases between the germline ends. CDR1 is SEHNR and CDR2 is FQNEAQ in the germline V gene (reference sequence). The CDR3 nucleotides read TGTGCCAGCAGCTTAAATCAGGGAAATCAGCCCCAGCATTTT. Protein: CASSLNQGNQPQHF.

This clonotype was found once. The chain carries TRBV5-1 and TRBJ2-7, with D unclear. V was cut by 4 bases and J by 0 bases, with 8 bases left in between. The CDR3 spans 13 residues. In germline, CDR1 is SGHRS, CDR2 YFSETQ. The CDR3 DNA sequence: TGCGCCAGCAGCCCCGGGCTCTCCTACGAGCAGTACTTC. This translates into CASSPGLSYEQYF. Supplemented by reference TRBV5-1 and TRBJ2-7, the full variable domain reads KAGVTQTPRYLIKTRGQQVTLSCSPISGHRSVSWYQQTPGQGLQFLFEYFSETQRNKGNFPGRFSGRQFSNSRSEMNVSTLELGDSALYLCASSPGLSYEQYFGPGTRLTVT.

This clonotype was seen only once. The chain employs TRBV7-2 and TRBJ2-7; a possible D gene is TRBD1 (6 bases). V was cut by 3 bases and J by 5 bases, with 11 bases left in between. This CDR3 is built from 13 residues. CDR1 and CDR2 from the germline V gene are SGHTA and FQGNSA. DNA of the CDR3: TGTGCCAGCAGCTTGGTAGGGGACAACGAGCAGTACTTC. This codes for CASSLVGDNEQYF.

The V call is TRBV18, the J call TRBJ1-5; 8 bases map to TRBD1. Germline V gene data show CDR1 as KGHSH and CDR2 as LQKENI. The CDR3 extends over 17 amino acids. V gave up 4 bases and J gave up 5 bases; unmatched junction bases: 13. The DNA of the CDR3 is TGTGCCAGCTCACGCGCCCGACAGGGGTCGTCTCATCAGCCCCAGCATTTT. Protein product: CASSRARQGSSHQPQHF.

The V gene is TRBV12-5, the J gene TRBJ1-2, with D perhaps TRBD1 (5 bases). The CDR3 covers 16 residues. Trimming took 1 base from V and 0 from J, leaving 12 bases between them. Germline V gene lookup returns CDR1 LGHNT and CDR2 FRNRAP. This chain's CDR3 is CASGLEFDSANYGYTF. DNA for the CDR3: TGTGCTAGTGGTTTGGAATTCGACAGCGCTAACTATGGCTACACCTTC. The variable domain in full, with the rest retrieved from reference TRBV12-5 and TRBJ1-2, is DARVTQTPRHKVTEMGQEVTMRCQPILGHNTVFWYRQTMMQGLELLAYFRNRAPLDDSGMPKDRFSAEMPDATLATLKIQPSEPRDSAVYFCASGLEFDSANYGYTFGSGTRLTVV.

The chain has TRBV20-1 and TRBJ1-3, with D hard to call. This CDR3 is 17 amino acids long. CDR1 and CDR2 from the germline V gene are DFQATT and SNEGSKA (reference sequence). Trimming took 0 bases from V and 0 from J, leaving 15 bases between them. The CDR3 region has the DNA TGCAGTGCTAGAGATCAGAGGGTAGGGAGCTCTGGAAACACCATATATTTT. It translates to CSARDQRVGSSGNTIYF.

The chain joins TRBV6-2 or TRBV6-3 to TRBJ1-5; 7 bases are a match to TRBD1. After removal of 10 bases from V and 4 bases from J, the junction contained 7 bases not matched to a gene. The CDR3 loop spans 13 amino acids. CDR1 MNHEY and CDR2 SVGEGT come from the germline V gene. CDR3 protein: CATRQGHNQPQHF. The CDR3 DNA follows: TGTGCCACCAGACAGGGACATAATCAGCCCCAGCATTTT.

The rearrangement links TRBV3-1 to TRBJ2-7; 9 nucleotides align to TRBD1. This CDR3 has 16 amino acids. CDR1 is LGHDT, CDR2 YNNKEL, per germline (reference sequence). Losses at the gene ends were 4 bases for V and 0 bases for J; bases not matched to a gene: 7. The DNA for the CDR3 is TGTGCCAGCAGCCGCTCCCGGGACAGGGACTCCTACGAGCAGTACTTC. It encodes CASSRSRDRDSYEQYF.

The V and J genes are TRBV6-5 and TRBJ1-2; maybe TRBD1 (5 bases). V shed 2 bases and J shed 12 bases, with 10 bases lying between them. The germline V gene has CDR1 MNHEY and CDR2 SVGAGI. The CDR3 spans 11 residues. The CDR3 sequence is CASSYLGHHTF. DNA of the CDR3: TGTGCCAGCAGTTACCTCGGACACCACACCTTC.

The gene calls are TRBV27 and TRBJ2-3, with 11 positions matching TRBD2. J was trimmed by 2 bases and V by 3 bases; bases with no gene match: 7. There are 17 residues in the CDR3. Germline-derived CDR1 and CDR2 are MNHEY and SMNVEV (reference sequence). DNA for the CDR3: TGTGCCAGCAGTTTCCTGACTAGCGGGGCCCACACAGATACGCAGTATTTT. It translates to CASSFLTSGAHTDTQYF.